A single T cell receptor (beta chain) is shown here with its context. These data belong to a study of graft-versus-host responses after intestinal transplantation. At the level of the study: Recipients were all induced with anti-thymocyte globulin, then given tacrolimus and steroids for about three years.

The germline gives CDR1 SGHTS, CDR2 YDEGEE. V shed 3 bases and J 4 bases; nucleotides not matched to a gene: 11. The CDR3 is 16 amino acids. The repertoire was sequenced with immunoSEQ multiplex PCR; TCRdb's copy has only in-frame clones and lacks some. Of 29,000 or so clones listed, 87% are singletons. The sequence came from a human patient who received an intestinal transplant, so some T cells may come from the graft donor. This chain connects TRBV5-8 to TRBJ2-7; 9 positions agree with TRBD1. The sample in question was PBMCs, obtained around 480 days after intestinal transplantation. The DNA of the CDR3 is TGTGCCAGCAGCTGGGGGACAGGGTTCCTCAATTACGAGCAGTACTTC. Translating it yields CASSWGTGFLNYEQYF.